This T cell receptor (beta chain) derives from a study of PD-1 blockade in classical Hodgkin lymphoma. Profiled with immunoSEQ multiplex PCR; TCRdb holds only in-frame clones, not every one. The sample includes over 20,000 clones, around nine tenths of them seen just once. Time point denoted: newly diagnosed, previously untreated cHL patient sample. Investigators obtained CD8+ T cells from thawed PBMCs by magnetic negative selection. From germline, CDR1 is SGDLS and CDR2 YYNGEE. The CDR3 has 15 residues. The V gene lost 2 bases and the J gene lost 4 bases, with 13 bases spanning the gap. The material sequenced was CD8+ T cells from blood. The TCR sequence derives from a human donor with classical Hodgkin lymphoma. This sequence joins TRBV9 and TRBJ1-3; the D is unclear. CDR3 sequence reads: CASSVGLIGGNTIYF. The CDR3, as DNA: TGTGCCAGCAGCGTTGGACTTATTGGAGGAAACACCATATATTTT.